This TCR beta chain was sequenced during a study of T cell clonality in common variable immunodeficiency. Study-level results: Compared with controls, CVID subjects had fewer shared TCRbeta clones. Fewer deletions and N-nucleotide insertions were reportedly seen in common variable immunodeficiency TCR beta sequences.

This table comes from immunoSEQ multiplex PCR, and its TCRdb copy is limited to in-frame clones, with some not included. This sample shows over 30,000 clones and no singletons; roughly 6.7% rests with the ten largest. CVID meant reduced serum IgG, IgA and/or IgM plus specific antibody deficiency. For at least one year, all CVID subjects received replacement immunoglobulin. In regard to this clone: Its antigen is not identified. Read data end 3 residues before the CDR3 end; the end is taken from the germline J gene.

The CDR3 has 9 amino acids. With 11 bases removed from V and 5 bases from J, the gap between germline ends came to 7 bases. CDR1 is MRHNA and CDR2 is SNTAGT in the germline V gene. The receptor was derived from a human donor with common variable immunodeficiency. The sample consisted of peripheral blood mononuclear cells. The rearrangement uses TRBV6-4 and TRBJ2-7, with D unresolved. Here the CDR3 reads CAANNEQYF. The sequenced CDR3 bases are TGTGCCGCCAACAACGAG.